The entry that follows covers one TCR beta chain sequence. The antigen is unknown. Donors were nominally healthy when sampled, though unrecorded immune exposures were likely. The PCR contained 60 Vbeta and 13 Jbeta primers. Data came from immunoSEQ multiplex PCR; TCRdb stores just in-frame clones and leaves some out. This table holds around 170,000 clones, 81% found once. The data derive from a study of cytomegalovirus exposure and HLA in healthy donors. Regarding the study as a whole: Analyses of presence/absence relied on an assumption of roughly uniform sequencing depth across donors. Cytomegalovirus association was assigned to some 160 TCR beta chains. A few of the chains that were CMV-associated were confirmed in vitro to be specific for CMV antigens.

V dropped 4 bases and J dropped 0 bases, with 7 bases sitting between them. The germline gives CDR1 GTSNPN, CDR2 SVGIG (reference sequence). The CDR3 has 12 amino acids. The V and J genes are TRBV30 and TRBJ2-7, with D unclear. The sequencing sample was made of PBMCs. The origin of this receptor is a man aged 50 to 59 in good health and CMV-seronegative. In DNA form, the CDR3 reads TGTGCCTGGACCCAGGCCTCCTACGAGCAGTACTTC. This translates into CAWTQASYEQYF. The whole variable domain, remainder taken from reference TRBV30 and TRBJ2-7, is SQTIHQWPATLVQPVGSPLSLECTVEGTSNPNLYWYRQAAGRGLQLLFYSVGIGQISSEVPQNLSASRPQDRQFILSSKKLLLSDSGFYLCAWTQASYEQYFGPGTRLTVT.